Presented here are 30 T cell receptor beta chains from one specimen sequenced in a study of blood T cells in healthy people across ages. A second PCR, run for about 6 to 11 cycles, used a sample-barcoded 5' primer plus a J-beta primer mix. TCRdb called the 5' RACE reads again in MiXCR, with one record for every CDR3 protein. The data hold hundreds of thousands of distinct CDR3 sequences, with around 43% observed a single time. The sample consisted of blood. The receptor source for this set is a man in his sixties in good health.

The chain uses TRBV12-3 or TRBV12-4 and TRBJ2-3; tentatively, D is TRBD2 (5 bases). The CDR3 runs to 15 residues. Trimming took 5 bases from V and 4 from J, leaving 16 bases between them. The chain's CDR3 is CASSRSGESADTQYF. CDR3 nucleotides: TGTGCCAGCAGTAGGAGCGGAGAGAGCGCAGATACGCAGTATTTT.

The rearrangement uses TRBV7-6 and TRBJ2-1, with D perhaps matching TRBD2 (5 bases). The CDR3 covers 13 residues. V was trimmed by 5 bases and J by 4 bases, leaving 9 bases between them. CDR1 and CDR2 from the germline V gene are SGHVS and FNYEAQ. The chain's CDR3 is CASSNGLYNEQFF. CDR3 in DNA: TGTGCCAGCAGCAATGGACTTTACAATGAGCAGTTCTTC. The full variable domain, with the rest looked up from reference TRBV7-6 and TRBJ2-1, is GAGVSQSPRYKVTKRGQDVALRCDPISGHVSLYWYRQALGQGPEFLTYFNYEAQQDKSGLPNDRFSAERPEGSISTLTIQRTEQRDSAMYRCASSNGLYNEQFFGPGTRLTVL.

V usage is TRBV4-3 and J usage is TRBJ2-7, with unresolved D. V was clipped by 0 bases and J by 4 bases, with 16 bases between them. Per germline, CDR1 LGHNA and CDR2 YSLEER. This CDR3 region has 16 residues. CDR3 loop: CASSQDLWGRVYEQYF. The CDR3 DNA follows: TGCGCCAGCAGCCAAGATCTGTGGGGAAGAGTATACGAGCAGTACTTC.

This clonotype was counted between two and nine times. The chain is built from TRBV9 and TRBJ2-7; perhaps D is TRBD1 or TRBD2 (6 bases each). CDR3 length: 16 residues. The V and J ends lost 3 bases and 7 bases respectively, with 23 bases between them. Germline V gene data show CDR1 as SGDLS and CDR2 as YYNGEE. The CDR3 sequence: CASSGGWGAIYNEQYF. CDR3 coding DNA: TGTGCCAGCAGCGGGGGGTGGGGGGCGATCTACAATGAGCAGTACTTC.

A few counts support this clonotype. The chain employs TRBV7-9 and TRBJ1-2, with D uncertain. CDR1 SEHNR and CDR2 FQNEAQ come from the germline V gene (reference sequence). This CDR3 spans 15 amino acids. V gave up 1 base and J gave up 4 bases, with 13 bases separating them. The CDR3, as DNA: TGTGCCAGCAGCTTAGGATCTTACCCGTCCTATGGCTACACCTTC. Encoded protein: CASSLGSYPSYGYTF.

A word on this clonotype: Relative to the germline gene, one junction end is altered; a read error may explain this. This chain joins TRBV18 and TRBJ2-4; possibly TRBD2 for D (6 bases). The closer fit of TRBJ2-7 to the DNA end suggests the J call may be wrong. The CDR3 length is 12 residues. Germline lookup yields CDR1 KGHSH and CDR2 LQKENI. The CDR3 is CAGSPGVAEQYF. The DNA for the CDR3 is TGTGCCGGCTCACCGGGGGTCGCCGAGCAGTACTTC.

V is TRBV28 and J is TRBJ2-4, with a possible D match to TRBD1 (5 bases). This CDR3 is 14 amino acids long. The germline gives CDR1 MDHEN, CDR2 SYDVKM. V shed 5 bases and J shed 9 bases, with 17 bases lying between them. Written as DNA, the CDR3 is TGTGCCAGCAGTCCTGGGTTACCAAGGGGCATTCAGTACTTC. Protein: CASSPGLPRGIQYF.

The J gene is TRBJ1-1, the V gene TRBV9; D is possibly TRBD1 (6 bases). Trimming took off 2 bases at V and 0 bases at J, with 11 bases between the two ends. Germline CDR1 and CDR2: SGDLS and YYNGEE. This CDR3 region has 15 residues. The CDR3 is CASSVKGEMNTEAFF. The CDR3 nucleotides are TGTGCCAGCAGCGTGAAGGGGGAAATGAACACTGAAGCTTTCTTT. Filled out from reference TRBV9 and TRBJ1-1, the complete variable domain reads DSGVTQTPKHLITATGQRVTLRCSPRSGDLSVYWYQQSLDQGLQFLIQYYNGEERAKGNILERFSAQQFPDLHSELNLSSLELGDSALYFCASSVKGEMNTEAFFGQGTRLTVV.

This rearrangement joins TRBV2 to TRBJ2-5, with no clear D. CDR1 and CDR2 from the germline V gene are SNHLY and FYNNEI. The CDR3 covers 13 residues. V lost 4 bases, J lost 1 base, and 7 bases lay in between. The CDR3 nucleotides are TGTGCCAGCAGTGGGTCCAGCCAAGAGACCCAGTACTTC. It translates to CASSGSSQETQYF.

The chain links TRBV7-9 to TRBJ2-1; either TRBD1 or TRBD2 may supply D (6 bases each). Germline V CDR1 and CDR2: SEHNR, FQNEAQ (reference sequence). The CDR3 totals 16 residues. The V end lost 4 bases, the J end lost 5 bases, and 18 bases lay between the germline ends. CDR3 DNA: TGTGCCAGCAGCTCCTCTTCGGGGGCGCGGGACAATGAGCAGTTCTTC. It specifies CASSSSSGARDNEQFF.

The chain combines TRBV20-1 with TRBJ2-1, with D possibly TRBD2 on 6 matching bases. Between the trimmed V and J ends, which lost 6 bases and 0 bases, there was a span of 21 bases. The CDR3 runs to 17 residues. From germline, CDR1 is DFQATT and CDR2 SNEGSKA (reference sequence). This CDR3 reads CSANTGTRRSSYNEQFF. DNA for the CDR3: TGCAGTGCCAACACCGGGACTCGTCGGAGCTCCTACAATGAGCAGTTCTTC.

The rearrangement joins TRBV20-1 to TRBJ2-5; a possible D gene is TRBD1 (6 bases). The J call is in doubt because the DNA end fits TRBJ2-7 better. CDR1 DFQATT and CDR2 SNEGSKA come from the germline V gene (reference sequence). CDR3 length: 16 amino acids. CDR3 loop: CSAKGVAGEEGHEQYF. In DNA, the CDR3 is TGCAGTGCTAAGGGGGTCGCAGGGGAAGAGGGCCACGAGCAGTACTTC.

In this sample, this clonotype turned up a few times. This chain joins TRBV4-1 and TRBJ2-3, with TRBD2 matching over 8 bases. V dropped 1 base and J dropped 2; count of bases not matched to a gene: 2. The CDR3 totals 15 residues. Germline loops: CDR1 MGHRA, CDR2 YSYEKL. The DNA for the CDR3 is TGCGCCAGCAGCCAAGTCGGGGGGGCCACAGATACGCAGTATTTT. The encoded protein is CASSQVGGATDTQYF.

The table lists this clonotype with a count of one. CDR3 protein: CASSSENSQAFF. The CDR3 DNA follows: TGTGCCAGCAGCTCGGAGAATAGTCAAGCTTTCTTT. The rearrangement uses TRBV9 and TRBJ1-1; D is unresolved. V lost 4 bases, J lost 9 bases, and 13 bases lay in between. CDR1 and CDR2 (germline): SGDLS, YYNGEE. The CDR3 contains 12 residues.

This chain joins TRBV9 and TRBJ2-7; 7 positions match TRBD1. This CDR3 region has 15 residues. The germline V gene encodes CDR1 SGDLS and CDR2 YYNGEE. Trimming removed 4 bases from V and 2 bases from J; junction bases left unmatched: 9. In nucleotides, the CDR3 is TGTGCCAGCAGCCCAGGGGGTGGTTTTGCCTACGAGCAGTACTTC. Translated, it gives CASSPGGGFAYEQYF.

This sequence joins TRBV6-1 and TRBJ2-7, with D unclear. This CDR3 is built from 12 residues. The germline V gene has CDR1 MNHNS and CDR2 SASEGT. Between the trimmed V and J ends, which lost 4 bases and 5 bases, there was a span of 9 bases. CDR3 in DNA: TGTGCCAGCAGTGTATCAGGCAACGAGCAGTACTTC. Protein sequence: CASSVSGNEQYF.

This clonotype came up once. V and J are TRBV12-3 or TRBV12-4 and TRBJ2-2, with 8 bases identical to TRBD2. Unmatched junction bases numbered 7, after V lost 3 bases and J lost 4 bases. The CDR3 loop spans 16 amino acids. The CDR3 sequence: CASSFSAGESTGELFF. CDR3 nucleotide sequence: TGTGCCAGCAGTTTCTCAGCGGGAGAATCCACCGGGGAGCTGTTTTTT.

This clonotype turned up a few times. Here the CDR3 reads CSARVGAEAFF. CDR3 sequence (DNA): TGCAGTGCTAGAGTAGGGGCTGAAGCTTTCTTT. The chain joins TRBV20-1 to TRBJ1-1; maybe TRBD1 (5 bases). The CDR3 has 11 residues. Trimming removed 1 base from V and 6 bases from J, with 6 bases in between. CDR1 is DFQATT and CDR2 is SNEGSKA in the germline V gene (reference sequence).

This chain connects TRBV20-1 to TRBJ2-4, with D possibly being TRBD1 or TRBD2 (6 bases each). The J call is in doubt because the DNA end fits TRBJ2-7 better. The germline CDR1 and CDR2 sequences are DFQATT and SNEGSKA (reference sequence). This CDR3 has 14 amino acids. This CDR3 reads CSAREGGFGYEQYF. CDR3 bases: TGCAGTGCTAGAGAAGGGGGGTTTGGTTACGAGCAGTACTTC.

The chain combines TRBV2 with TRBJ2-1; D remains unclear. The germline V and J ends were trimmed by 7 bases and 0 bases, with 4 bases remaining between them. The CDR3 covers 12 residues. Germline V gene lookup returns CDR1 SNHLY and CDR2 FYNNEI. CDR3 nucleotides: TGTGCCAGCACCAACTCCTACAATGAGCAGTTCTTC. Its translation is CASTNSYNEQFF.

The genes are TRBV27 and TRBJ2-2; D is undetermined. The germline V and J ends were trimmed by 7 bases and 1 base, with 4 bases remaining between them. This CDR3 spans 12 amino acids. The V gene's germline CDR1 is MNHEY and CDR2 SMNVEV (reference sequence). The CDR3 nucleotides read TGTGCCAGCACAGGGAACACCGGGGAGCTGTTTTTT. It codes for CASTGNTGELFF.

The rearrangement joins TRBV2 to TRBJ2-7; 7 nucleotides line up with TRBD1. The CDR3 runs 16 residues. V shed 4 bases, J shed 2 bases, and the junction held 11 bases outside the gene matches. The V gene's germline CDR1 is SNHLY and CDR2 FYNNEI. CDR3 residues: CASSGLGTARAYEQYF. Here the CDR3 DNA reads TGTGCCAGCAGTGGCCTCGGGACAGCACGGGCCTACGAGCAGTACTTC.

This clonotype was counted between two and nine times. The chain couples TRBV3-1 to TRBJ2-7, with TRBD2 identical over 8 bases. This CDR3 is 12 amino acids long. The V gene's germline CDR1 is LGHDT and CDR2 YNNKEL (reference sequence). The V segment lost 5 bases and the J segment 6 bases; nucleotides outside the gene matches: 3. As DNA, the CDR3 is TGTGCCAGCAGCGTCGGGAGGGGCGAGCAGTACTTC. It translates to CASSVGRGEQYF.

The V and J genes are TRBV18 and TRBJ2-5; 10 bases are a match to TRBD2. V lost 2 bases and J lost 5; bases outside the gene matches: 8. The germline gives CDR1 KGHSH, CDR2 LQKENI. CDR3 length: 16 amino acids. This chain's CDR3 is CASSPARAGGLETQYF. CDR3 nucleotide sequence: TGTGCCAGCTCACCAGCTCGAGCGGGGGGGCTCGAGACCCAGTACTTC.

V gene TRBV7-2 combines with J gene TRBJ2-6; a weak D match, TRBD1 (5 bases). The CDR3 contains 18 residues. Germline values: CDR1 SGHTA, CDR2 FQGNSA. Trimming pared 6 bases from V and 0 bases from J, leaving 18 bases between. CDR3: CASSLNPPGLSGANVLTF. In nucleotides, the CDR3 is TGTGCCAGCAGTCTTAACCCGCCAGGGCTCTCTGGGGCCAACGTCCTGACTTTC.

The V gene is TRBV2, the J gene TRBJ1-2; D perhaps matches TRBD1 (5 bases). Trimming removed 6 bases from V and 6 bases from J, with 11 bases in between. The CDR3 runs to 12 residues. From germline, CDR1 is SNHLY and CDR2 FYNNEI. CDR3 region: CASSNGDDGYTF. The CDR3 bases are TGTGCCAGCAGCAACGGGGACGATGGCTACACCTTC.

The chain combines TRBV12-5 with TRBJ2-3; D might be TRBD1 or TRBD2, each matching 5 bases. Trimming removed 5 bases at V and 2 bases at J, with 14 bases between. CDR3 length equals 15 residues. Germline V gene sequence: CDR1 LGHNT, CDR2 FRNRAP. CDR3 in amino acids: CASGPTGTATDTQYF. The CDR3 DNA reads as TGTGCTAGTGGTCCAACCGGGACGGCCACAGATACGCAGTATTTT.

This clonotype was seen only a few times. V gene TRBV29-1 combines with J gene TRBJ1-2; possibly TRBD1 for D (5 bases). Germline CDR1 SQVTM, CDR2 ANQGSEA. The V end lost 3 bases, the J end lost 6 bases, and 23 bases lay between the germline ends. This CDR3 region has 16 residues. The CDR3 is CSVDGPGQGSVNGYTF. Here the CDR3 DNA reads TGCAGCGTTGATGGACCCGGGCAGGGAAGTGTGAATGGCTACACCTTC. Variable domain in full (rest from reference TRBV29-1 and TRBJ1-2): SAVISQKPSRDICQRGTSLTIQCQVDSQVTMMFWYRQQPGQSLTLIATANQGSEATYESGFVIDKFPISRPNLTFSTLTVSNMSPEDSSIYLCSVDGPGQGSVNGYTFGSGTRLTVV.

The chain recombines TRBV9 with TRBJ2-6, with 8 bases that match TRBD1. V was clipped by 3 bases and J by 4 bases; unmatched bases: 15. Germline V lookup: CDR1 SGDLS, CDR2 YYNGEE. This CDR3 has 19 amino acids. CDR3 sequence: CASSAPTGTGRPGANVLTF. The CDR3 region has the DNA TGTGCCAGCAGCGCCCCAACGGGGACAGGAAGGCCCGGGGCCAACGTCCTGACTTTC.

Comments on this clonotype: One end of the junction does not line up with germline, which may come from a read error. The genes are TRBV12-5 and TRBJ2-5; TRBD1 might be the D (6 bases). Germline lookup yields CDR1 LGHNT and CDR2 FRNRAP. The CDR3 consists of 18 residues. CDR3 loop: CASGSNLPRDIAKEAQYF. In DNA form, the CDR3 reads TGTGCTAGTGGTTCCAACTTGCCCCGGGACATAGCCAAAGAGGCCCAGTACTTC.